A single T cell receptor (beta chain) is shown here with its context. Its target is unknown. The sample belongs to a study of identical twins. Broader study findings: In drawing conclusions, the study used cross-sectional statistical analysis and did not follow the same donors.

Each cDNA held unique molecular identifiers, and template switching gave it a universal primer site. TCRdb ran MiXCR on the 5' RACE reads and lists one entry per CDR3 protein. The sample has more than 600,000 distinct CDR3 sequences; around a sixth are singletons. Germline V gene sequence: CDR1 SGHRS, CDR2 YFSETQ. V was pared by 6 bases and J by 6 bases, with 12 bases between. The CDR3 loop spans 13 amino acids. The same sample was also used in a study of T cells expressing NK-cell markers.

J is TRBJ2-2 and V is TRBV5-1; D is possibly TRBD2 (5 bases). The clonotype was recovered from a woman aged 18 to 35 in good health. Sequencing used PBMCs. The CDR3 region has the DNA TGCGCCAGCACCACTGCCGGGGCCGGGGAGCTGTTTTTT. This codes for CASTTAGAGELFF.